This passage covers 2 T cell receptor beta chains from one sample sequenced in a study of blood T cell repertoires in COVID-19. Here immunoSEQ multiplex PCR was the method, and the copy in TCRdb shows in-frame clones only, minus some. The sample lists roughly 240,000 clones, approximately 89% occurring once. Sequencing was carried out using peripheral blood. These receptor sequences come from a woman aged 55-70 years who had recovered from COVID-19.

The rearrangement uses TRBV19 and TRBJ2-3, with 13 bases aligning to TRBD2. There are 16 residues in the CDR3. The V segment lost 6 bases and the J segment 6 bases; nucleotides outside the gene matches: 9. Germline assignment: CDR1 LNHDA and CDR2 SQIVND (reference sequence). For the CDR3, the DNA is TGTGCCAGTAGCAAACTAGCGGGGGGGCGGTCGGATACGCAGTATTTT. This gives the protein CASSKLAGGRSDTQYF.

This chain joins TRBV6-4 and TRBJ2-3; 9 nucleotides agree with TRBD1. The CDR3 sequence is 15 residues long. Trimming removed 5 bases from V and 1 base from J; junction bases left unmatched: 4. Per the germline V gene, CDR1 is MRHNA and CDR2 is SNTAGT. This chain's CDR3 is CASSLRDRGTDTQYF. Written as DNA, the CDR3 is TGTGCCAGCAGTCTCCGGGACAGGGGCACAGATACGCAGTATTTT.